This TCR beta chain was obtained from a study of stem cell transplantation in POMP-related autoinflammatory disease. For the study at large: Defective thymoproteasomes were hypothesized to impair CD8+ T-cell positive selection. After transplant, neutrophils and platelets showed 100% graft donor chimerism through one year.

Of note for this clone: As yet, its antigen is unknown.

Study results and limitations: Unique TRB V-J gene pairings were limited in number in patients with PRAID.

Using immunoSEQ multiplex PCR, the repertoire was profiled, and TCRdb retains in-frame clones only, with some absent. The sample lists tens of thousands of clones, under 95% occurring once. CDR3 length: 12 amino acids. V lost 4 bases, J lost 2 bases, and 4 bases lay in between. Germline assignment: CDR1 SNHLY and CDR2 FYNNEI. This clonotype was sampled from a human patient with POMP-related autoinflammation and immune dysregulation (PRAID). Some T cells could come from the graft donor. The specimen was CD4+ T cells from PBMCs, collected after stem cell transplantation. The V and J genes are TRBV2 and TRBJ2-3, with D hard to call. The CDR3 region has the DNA TGTGCCAGCAGTGCGACCACAGATACGCAGTATTTT. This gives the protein CASSATTDTQYF.